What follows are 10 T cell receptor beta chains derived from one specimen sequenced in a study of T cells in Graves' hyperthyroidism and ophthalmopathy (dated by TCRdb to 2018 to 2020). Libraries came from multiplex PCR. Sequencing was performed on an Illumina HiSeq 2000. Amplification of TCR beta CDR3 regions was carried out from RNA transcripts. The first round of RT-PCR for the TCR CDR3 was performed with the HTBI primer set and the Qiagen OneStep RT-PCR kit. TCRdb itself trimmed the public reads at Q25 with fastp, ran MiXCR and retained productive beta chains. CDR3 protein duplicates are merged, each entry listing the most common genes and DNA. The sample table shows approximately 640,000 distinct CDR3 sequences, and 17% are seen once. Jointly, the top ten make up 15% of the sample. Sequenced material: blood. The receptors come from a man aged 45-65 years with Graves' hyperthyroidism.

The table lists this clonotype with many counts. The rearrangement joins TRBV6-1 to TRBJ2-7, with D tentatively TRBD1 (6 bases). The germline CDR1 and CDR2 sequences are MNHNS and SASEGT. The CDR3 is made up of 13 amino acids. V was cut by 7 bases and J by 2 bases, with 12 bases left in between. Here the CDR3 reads CASIGQRAYEQYF. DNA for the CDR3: TGTGCCAGCATAGGACAGAGAGCCTACGAGCAGTACTTC.

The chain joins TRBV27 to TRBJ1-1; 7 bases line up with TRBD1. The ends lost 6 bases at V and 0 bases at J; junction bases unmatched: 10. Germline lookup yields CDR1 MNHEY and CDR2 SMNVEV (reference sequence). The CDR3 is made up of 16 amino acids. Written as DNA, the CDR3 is TGTGCCAGCAGCCGTTGGCTTGGGACAGTGAACACTGAAGCTTTCTTT. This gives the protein CASSRWLGTVNTEAFF.

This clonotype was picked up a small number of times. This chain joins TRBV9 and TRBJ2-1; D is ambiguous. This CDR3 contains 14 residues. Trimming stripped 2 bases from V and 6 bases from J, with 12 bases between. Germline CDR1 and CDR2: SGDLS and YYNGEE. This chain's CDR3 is CASSVRPYGNEQFF. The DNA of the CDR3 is TGTGCCAGCAGCGTCAGACCCTACGGCAATGAGCAGTTCTTC.

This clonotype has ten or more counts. The CDR3 DNA sequence: TGCAGTGCTAGTACCGGGACAAATGAGCAGTTCTTC. Protein sequence: CSASTGTNEQFF. The chain uses TRBV20-1 and TRBJ2-1; possibly TRBD1 for D (6 bases). The germline V gene has CDR1 DFQATT and CDR2 SNEGSKA (reference sequence). This CDR3 has 12 amino acids. V lost 3 bases, J lost 7 bases, and 10 bases lay in between.

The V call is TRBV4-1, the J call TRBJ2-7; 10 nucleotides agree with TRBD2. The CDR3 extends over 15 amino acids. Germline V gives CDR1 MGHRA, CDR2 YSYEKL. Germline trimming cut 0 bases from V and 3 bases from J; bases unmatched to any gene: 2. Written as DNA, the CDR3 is TGCGCCAGCAGCCAAGAGCCTAGCGGGAGCTACGAGCAGTACTTC. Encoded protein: CASSQEPSGSYEQYF.

The CDR3 DNA sequence: TGTGCCAGCAGCCAAGATTGGGCTATAACAGGGAACTACGAGCAGTACTTC. Encoded protein: CASSQDWAITGNYEQYF. This chain links TRBV3-1 with TRBJ2-7; perhaps TRBD1 as D (6 bases). Germline V gene lookup returns CDR1 LGHDT and CDR2 YNNKEL (reference sequence). CDR3 size: 17 residues. Between the trimmed V and J ends, which lost 0 bases and 3 bases, there was a span of 18 bases.

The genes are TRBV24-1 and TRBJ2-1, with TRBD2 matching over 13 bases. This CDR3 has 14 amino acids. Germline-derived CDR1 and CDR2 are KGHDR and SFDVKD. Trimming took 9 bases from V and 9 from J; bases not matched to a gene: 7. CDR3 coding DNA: TGTGCCACCCAAGGACTAGCGGGAGCAGGTGAGCAGTTCTTC. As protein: CATQGLAGAGEQFF.

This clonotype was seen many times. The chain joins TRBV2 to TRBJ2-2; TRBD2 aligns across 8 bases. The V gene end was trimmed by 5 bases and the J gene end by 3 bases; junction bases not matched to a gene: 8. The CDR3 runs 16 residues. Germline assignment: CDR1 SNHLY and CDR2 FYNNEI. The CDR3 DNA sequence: TGTGCCAGCAGTTGGGACCGGGAGGGCGACACCGGGGAGCTGTTTTTT. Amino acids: CASSWDREGDTGELFF. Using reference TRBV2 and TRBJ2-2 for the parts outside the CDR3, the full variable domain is EPEVTQTPSHQVTQMGQEVILRCVPISNHLYFYWYRQILGQKVEFLVSFYNNEISEKSEIFDDQFSVERPDGSNFTLKIRSTKLEDSAMYFCASSWDREGDTGELFFGEGSRLTVL.

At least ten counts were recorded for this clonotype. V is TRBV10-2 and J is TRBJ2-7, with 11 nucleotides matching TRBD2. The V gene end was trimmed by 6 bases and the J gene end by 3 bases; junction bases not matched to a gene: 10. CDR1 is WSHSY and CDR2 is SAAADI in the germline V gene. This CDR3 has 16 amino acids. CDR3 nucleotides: TGCGCCAGCAGCAATTTACTAGCGGGAGTGTTCTACGAGCAGTACTTC. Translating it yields CASSNLLAGVFYEQYF.

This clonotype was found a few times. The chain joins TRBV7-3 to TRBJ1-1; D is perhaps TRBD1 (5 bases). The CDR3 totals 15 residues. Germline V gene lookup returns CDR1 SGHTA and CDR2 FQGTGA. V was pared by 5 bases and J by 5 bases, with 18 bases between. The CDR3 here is CASSAQQGVMTEAFF. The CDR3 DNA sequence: TGTGCCAGCAGCGCCCAGCAGGGAGTAATGACTGAAGCTTTCTTT.